This T cell receptor (beta chain) was retrieved from a study of CD8+ T cells in alopecia areata. Across the whole study: For the treated group, dosing was oral tofacitinib at 5 to 10 mg twice daily. Tofacitinib dosing lasted 6 to 18 months, which was then followed by 6 months off drug. Study conclusions and caveats: Scalp clonality, along with expanded CD8+ clones among the top 100, was significantly decreased by tofacitinib.

Described treatment: oral pan-JAK inhibitor, 5-10 mg twice daily. Lesional scalp punch biopsies and peripheral blood were collected from alopecia areata patients. Extracted RNA was reverse transcribed into cDNA, the sequencing template. The method was immunoSEQ multiplex PCR; TCRdb's version includes in-frame clones alone and lacks a portion of them. The sample shows around 180,000 clones, roughly 60% of them seen only once. The CDR3 has 14 residues. From germline, CDR1 is GTSNPN and CDR2 SVGIG (reference sequence). V was trimmed by 3 bases and J by 7 bases, leaving 16 bases between them. This clone has a handful of counts. What it recognizes is unknown.

The TCR was taken from a human donor with alopecia areata. This chain links TRBV30 with TRBJ1-5; tentative D call: TRBD1 (5 bases). The sample here was CD4+ T cells sorted from blood, taken at week 24, from a patient treated with tofacitinib. CDR3 sequence (DNA): TGTGCCTGGAGCGCCGGGACCGAAGTCCAGCCCCAGCATTTT. As protein: CAWSAGTEVQPQHF.